This is a list of T cell receptor beta chains from one sample in a study of chemoradiotherapy in HPV16-positive cancers. Some clones are missing from TCRdb's copy, which holds only in-frame ones; the method was immunoSEQ multiplex PCR. The data contain approximately 28,000 clones, roughly nine tenths of them seen just once; the ten biggest clones take up 22%. Sample: blood, taken from a patient who underwent chemoradiotherapy. The receptors were gathered from a human donor with HPV-associated anogenital cancer. Both conserved end residues are part of each CDR3. Each record gives: J gene, D gene, clone size, V gene, CDR3 protein, CDR3 DNA. A D gene is named only where the DNA matches it firmly. Some rows mark clone size as missing; the rest say once, few, many or name a class of expanded clone.

TRBJ2-1 . few TRBV6-5 CASSYLSEQFF TGTGCCAGCAGTTATTTGAGTGAGCAGTTCTTC
TRBJ2-7 TRBD2 . TRBV28 CASSLRLAGTISYEQYF TGTGCCAGCAGTTTGAGACTAGCGGGCACGATCTCCTACGAGCAGTACTTC
TRBJ1-2 . . TRBV6-5 CASSYAQVAGYTF TGTGCCAGCAGTTACGCACAGGTTGCCGGCTACACCTTC
TRBJ2-5 . once TRBV7-2 CASSSGDSPGQETQYF TGTGCCAGCAGCTCAGGGGACTCCCCGGGCCAAGAGACCCAGTACTTC
TRBJ2-3 TRBD2 . TRBV7-9 CASSPRLAGGTDTQYF TGTGCCAGCAGCCCGAGACTAGCGGGGGGCACAGATACGCAGTATTTT
TRBJ1-1 TRBD1 . TRBV2 CASSGGQGARMNTEAFF TGTGCCAGCAGTGGGGGACAGGGGGCTAGAATGAACACTGAAGCTTTCTTT
TRBJ1-4 . . TRBV27 CASSRDRRNEKLFF TGTGCCAGCAGTAGAGACAGGAGGAATGAAAAACTGTTTTTT
TRBJ2-2 . . TRBV7-7 CASSPNPGELFF TGTGCTAGCAGCCCCAATCCCGGGGAGCTGTTTTTT
TRBJ1-5 . . TRBV7-2 CASSLVGGPKNQPQHF TGTGCCAGCAGCTTAGTTGGAGGCCCGAAAAATCAGCCCCAGCATTTT
TRBJ2-1 TRBD2 . TRBV25-1 CASSESLAGDNEQFF TGTGCCAGCAGTGAGTCCCTAGCGGGGGACAATGAGCAGTTCTTC
TRBJ2-1 TRBD2 . TRBV7-2 CASSQIAGGTYNEQFF TGTGCCAGCAGCCAAATAGCGGGGGGGACTTACAATGAGCAGTTCTTC
TRBJ2-3 . . TRBV5-4 CASSLVGAGTDTQYF TGTGCCAGCAGCTTGGTGGGGGCCGGCACAGATACGCAGTATTTT
TRBJ2-3 TRBD1 . TRBV5-5 CASSLVPGQGPDTQYF TGTGCCAGCAGCTTGGTGCCCGGACAGGGCCCAGATACGCAGTATTTT
TRBJ1-4 . . TRBV5-1 CASSFGRVGEKLFF TGCGCCAGCAGCTTTGGTCGAGTGGGTGAAAAACTGTTTTTT
TRBJ2-7 TRBD2 . TRBV30 CAWRTNSGTYEQYF TGTGCCTGGAGGACTAATAGCGGGACCTACGAGCAGTACTTC
TRBJ1-1 . . TRBV6-5 CASSTPQRNTEAFF TGTGCCAGCAGTACTCCCCAGCGGAACACTGAAGCTTTCTTT
TRBJ2-6 . . TRBV6-6 CASSSKGLSGANVLTF TGTGCCAGCAGTAGCAAGGGCCTCTCTGGGGCCAACGTCCTGACTTTC
TRBJ1-1 . once TRBV4-3 CASSQDPGRSTEAFF TGCGCCAGCAGCCAAGATCCGGGAAGAAGCACTGAAGCTTTCTTT
TRBJ2-1 . once TRBV2 CASSPPPGVSYNEQFF TGTGCCAGCAGTCCACCCCCAGGGGTATCCTACAATGAGCAGTTCTTC
TRBJ1-2 . once TRBV9 CASSVDDNNYGYTF TGTGCCAGCAGCGTAGATGATAATAACTATGGCTACACCTTC
TRBJ2-5 TRBD1 . TRBV6-1 CASSSMVDRGETQYF TGTGCCAGCAGTTCAATGGTGGACAGGGGTGAGACCCAGTACTTC
TRBJ1-1 TRBD1 . TRBV19 CASSILPGQGATEAFF TGTGCCAGTAGTATCCTGCCGGGACAGGGCGCCACTGAAGCTTTCTTT
TRBJ2-1 TRBD2 . TRBV7-2 CASSSFWGSLAGVYNEQFF TGTGCCAGCAGTTCCTTCTGGGGGTCCCTAGCGGGAGTCTACAATGAGCAGTTCTTC
TRBJ2-1 . . TRBV11-2 CASSRSTVGLEQFF TGTGCCAGCAGCCGCAGTACGGTTGGCCTTGAGCAGTTCTTC
TRBJ2-7 . . TRBV14 CASSQGGLIYEQYF TGTGCCAGCAGCCAAGGAGGGCTAATCTACGAGCAGTACTTC
TRBJ1-2 . . TRBV10-2 CASNPFTGTAGYTF TGCGCCAGCAATCCCTTCACAGGGACGGCTGGCTACACCTTC
TRBJ2-1 . . TRBV4-1 CASSQGTLGSYNEQFF TGCGCCAGCAGCCAAGGGACCCTTGGGTCCTACAATGAGCAGTTCTTC
TRBJ2-5 TRBD1 few TRBV5-1 CASSRDRETQYF TGCGCCAGTTCCCGGGACAGAGAGACCCAGTACTTC
TRBJ2-7 . . TRBV15 CATSSDSTGNPYEQYF TGTGCCACCAGCAGCGACTCGACGGGGAACCCCTACGAGCAGTACTTC
TRBJ2-5 TRBD1 . TRBV19 CASSSQGQGTETQYF TGTGCCAGTAGTAGCCAGGGACAGGGGACGGAGACCCAGTACTTC
TRBJ2-1 TRBD2 . TRBV5-1 CASSNSGGGYNEQFF TGCGCCAGCAGCAATAGCGGGGGGGGTTACAATGAGCAGTTCTTC
TRBJ1-1 . once TRBV28 CASSLRGGNTEAFF TGTGCCAGCAGTTTAAGAGGCGGGAACACTGAAGCTTTCTTT
TRBJ1-5 . . TRBV27 CASSFQQGAQPQHF TGTGCCAGCAGTTTCCAACAGGGCGCCCAGCCCCAGCATTTT
TRBJ2-7 . . TRBV4-2 CASSHIQGSHEQYF TGTGCCAGCAGCCACATACAGGGTTCCCACGAGCAGTACTTC
TRBJ2-4 . . TRBV30 CAWASGGDKNIQYF TGTGCCTGGGCCTCAGGGGGGGATAAAAACATTCAGTACTTC
TRBJ1-4 . . TRBV27 CASSPVEKLFF TGTGCCAGCAGTCCGGTTGAAAAACTGTTTTTT
TRBJ1-4 . . TRBV30 CAWSVGTLEKLFF TGTGCCTGGAGCGTAGGGACCCTGGAAAAACTGTTTTTT
TRBJ2-7 TRBD2 . TRBV4-3 CASSQDRAGAYEQYF TGCGCCAGCAGCCAAGATCGAGCGGGGGCCTACGAGCAGTACTTC
TRBJ2-7 TRBD1 . TRBV9 CASSASPGQATYEQYF TGTGCCAGCAGCGCCTCACCGGGACAGGCGACTTACGAGCAGTACTTC
TRBJ1-1 . . TRBV18 CASSQTIGGNTEAFF TGTGCCAGCTCACAGACGATAGGGGGGAACACTGAAGCTTTCTTT
TRBJ2-2 . . TRBV10-2 CASSEFSQGAPGELFF TGCGCCAGCAGTGAGTTCAGCCAAGGGGCACCCGGGGAGCTGTTTTTT
TRBJ2-3 TRBD2 . TRBV11-3 CASSFRSGTSDTQYF TGTGCCAGCAGCTTCCGTAGCGGGACGTCAGATACGCAGTATTTT
TRBJ2-3 TRBD2 . TRBV6-4 CASSDSTSGGLNTQYF TGTGCCAGCAGTGACTCGACTAGCGGGGGGTTGAATACGCAGTATTTT
TRBJ1-5 . . TRBV6-5 CASSPRGTNQPQHF TGTGCCAGCAGCCCAAGGGGGACAAATCAGCCCCAGCATTTT
TRBJ2-7 . . TRBV7-3 CASSLPGGEQYF TGTGCCAGCAGCTTACCCGGGGGCGAGCAGTACTTC
TRBJ2-2 . . TRBV2 CASGEGRLAPGELFF TGTGCCAGCGGGGAAGGGAGACTGGCTCCCGGGGAGCTGTTTTTT
TRBJ2-2 . . TRBV7-3 CASSLSGAGELFF TGTGCCAGCAGCTTATCCGGGGCCGGGGAGCTGTTTTTT
TRBJ1-1 . . TRBV5-1 CASSLGRRNTEAFF TGCGCCAGCAGCTTGGGCAGGAGGAACACTGAAGCTTTCTTT
TRBJ2-1 TRBD1 . TRBV10-1 CASSEYRGLYNEQFF TGCGCCAGCAGTGAGTACAGGGGTCTCTACAATGAGCAGTTCTTC
TRBJ2-6 . . TRBV5-8 CASSHNAARSGANVLTF TGTGCCAGCAGCCACAACGCCGCGCGCTCTGGGGCCAACGTCCTGACTTTC
TRBJ2-7 . . TRBV9 CASSVGGGPYEQYF TGTGCCAGCAGCGTTGGCGGGGGCCCTTACGAGCAGTACTTC
TRBJ1-2 . . TRBV5-4 CASSPEGGSYGYTF TGTGCCAGCAGCCCCGAAGGGGGGTCCTATGGCTACACCTTC
TRBJ1-4 TRBD1 . TRBV7-9 CASRRTGWDEKLFF TGTGCCAGCAGGCGGACAGGGTGGGATGAAAAACTGTTTTTT